The sequence of this T cell receptor (beta chain) was determined in a study of shared clonotypes between healthy human individuals. Data came from immunoSEQ multiplex PCR; TCRdb stores just in-frame clones and leaves some out. Counted here are more than 2 million clones, 90% to 96% occurring once; the ten biggest clones make up roughly 0.13%. V was cut by 2 bases and J by 0 bases, with 11 bases left in between. CDR1 and CDR2 from the germline V gene are GTSNPN and SVGIG (reference sequence). CDR3 length: 15 amino acids. Sequenced input: naive CD4+ T cells sorted from blood. Subset given: CD45RA+ positively selected. The origin of this receptor is a man aged 18 to 30 in good health. The chain recombines TRBV30 with TRBJ2-1; D is undetermined. The CDR3 protein is CAWSLGSGSYNEQFF. The DNA of the CDR3 is TGTGCCTGGAGTCTGGGTTCGGGCTCCTACAATGAGCAGTTCTTC.